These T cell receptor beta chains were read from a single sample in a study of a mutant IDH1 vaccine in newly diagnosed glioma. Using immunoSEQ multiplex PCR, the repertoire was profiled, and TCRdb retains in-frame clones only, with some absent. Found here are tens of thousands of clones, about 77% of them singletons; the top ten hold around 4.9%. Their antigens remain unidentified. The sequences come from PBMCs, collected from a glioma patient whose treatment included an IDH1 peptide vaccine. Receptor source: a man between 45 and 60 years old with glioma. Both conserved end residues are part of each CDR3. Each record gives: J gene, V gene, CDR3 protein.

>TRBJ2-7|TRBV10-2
CASSDQRTSYEQYF
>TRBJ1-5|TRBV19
CASSIRGQPQHF
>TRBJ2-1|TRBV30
CAWSVSFSGGAVEQFF
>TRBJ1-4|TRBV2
CASSRGRGNEKLFF
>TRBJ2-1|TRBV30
CAWSSGLAGGHNEQFF
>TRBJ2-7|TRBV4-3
CASSLTRQGEQYF
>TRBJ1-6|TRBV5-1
CASSLGTQGKGSPLHF
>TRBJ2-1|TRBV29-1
CSVEGAGYNEQFF
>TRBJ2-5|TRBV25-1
CASTLTSGGQETQYF
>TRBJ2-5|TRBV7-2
CASSPGQPQETQYF
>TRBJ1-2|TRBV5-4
CASSPQGATANYGYTF
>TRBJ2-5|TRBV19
CASSIVTGTSETQYF
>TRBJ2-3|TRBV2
CASSVRDLTDTQYF
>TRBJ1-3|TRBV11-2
CASSLTGIPSSGNTIYF
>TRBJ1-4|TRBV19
CASSKGEKLFF